This T cell receptor (beta chain) comes out of a study of blood T cells in healthy people across ages. This clonotype was found once. Sample-barcoded 5' priming and a J-beta primer mix drove a second PCR of roughly 6 to 12 cycles. TCRdb called the 5' RACE reads again in MiXCR, with one record for every CDR3 protein. Of about 970,000 distinct CDR3 sequences in the sample, 45% to 60% were seen once. The source of this sequence is a woman aged 55-69 years in good health. The specimen was blood.

This chain's CDR3 is CATKGARDSYEQYF. CDR3 DNA: TGTGCCACCAAGGGGGCCAGGGATTCGTACGAGCAGTACTTC. The genes are TRBV19 and TRBJ2-7; 7 bases map to TRBD1. Germline assignment: CDR1 LNHDA and CDR2 SQIVND (reference sequence). J lost 4 bases, V lost 10 bases, and 13 bases had no gene match. The CDR3 length is 14 residues. Based on the CDR3 plus reference TRBV19 and TRBJ2-7, the full variable domain is DGGITQSPKYLFRKEGQNVTLSCEQNLNHDAMYWYRQDPGQGLRLIYYSQIVNDFQKGDIAEGYSVSREKKESFPLTVTSAQKNPTAFYLCATKGARDSYEQYFGPGTRLTVT.